The sequence of this T cell receptor beta chain was determined in a study of blood T cell repertoires in COVID-19. Background on the study: Some COVID-19 samples were acute and others convalescent; all came from the United States, Italy and Spain. T cells, B-cell-depleted T cells, or PBMCs provided the cDNA or gDNA that served as material.

In the original processing: Estimated nucleated cell counts came from reference gene primer amplification. Only in-frame clones appear in the TCRdb table, and some are missing; sequencing was by immunoSEQ multiplex PCR. That table furnishes V, J and clone size, whereas the DNA furnished D and trimming. The sample lists 300,000 to 400,000 clones; around 83% were seen once. Trimming shortened V by 1 base and J by 0 bases, and 9 bases separated the two germline ends. The CDR3 is made up of 16 amino acids. Germline V CDR1 and CDR2: SGHDN, FVKESK. The clonotype originates from a young man with active or convalescent COVID-19. The chain links TRBV14 to TRBJ2-2, with a weak D call TRBD2 (5 bases). Sequencing was carried out using peripheral blood. The CDR3 coding sequence is TGTGCCAGCAGCCAAGTGAGGGCTCCGAACACCGGGGAGCTGTTTTTT. Encoded protein: CASSQVRAPNTGELFF.